This TCR beta chain was sequenced in a study of metastatic and nonmetastatic thyroid tumors. Study details: Across blood and tumor or nodule tissue, repertoires from malignant and benign thyroid patients were compared with one another.

Study-level findings and limits: Versus benign nodules, malignant thyroid tumors reportedly had significantly higher TCR beta diversity, in blood and tumor.

Treatment of any kind had been given to no patient before thyroid surgery. Using MiXCR, TCRdb re-called clones from the PCR reads. The sample yields some 4,300 clones, roughly 20% seen once. This clone was counted between two and nine times. As yet, its antigen is unknown. CDR3 length: 15 residues. Germline CDR1 is MNHEY and CDR2 is SMNVEV (reference sequence). V lost 5 bases to trimming and J lost 4 bases; unmatched junction nucleotides: 9. The gene calls are TRBV27 and TRBJ2-7, with 9 bases identical to TRBD1. Sample: tumor tissue. The receptor's source is a male donor with papillary thyroid cancer or a benign thyroid nodule (not recorded which). Some clones in this sample may be carry-over from other donors' samples. This CDR3 is CASSPSPGQGYEQYF. CDR3 nucleotides: TGTGCCAGCAGTCCGTCCCCCGGACAGGGGTACGAGCAGTACTTC.